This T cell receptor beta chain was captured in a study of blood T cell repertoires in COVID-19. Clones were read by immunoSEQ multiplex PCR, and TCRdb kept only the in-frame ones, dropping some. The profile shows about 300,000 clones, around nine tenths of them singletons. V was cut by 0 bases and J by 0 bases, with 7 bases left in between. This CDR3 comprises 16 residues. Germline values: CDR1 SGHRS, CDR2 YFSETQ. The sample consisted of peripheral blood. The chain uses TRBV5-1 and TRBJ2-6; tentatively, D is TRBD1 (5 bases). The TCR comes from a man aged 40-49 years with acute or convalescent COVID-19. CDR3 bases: TGCGCCAGCAGCTTGGCGACAGACTCTGGGGCCAACGTCCTGACTTTC. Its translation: CASSLATDSGANVLTF.